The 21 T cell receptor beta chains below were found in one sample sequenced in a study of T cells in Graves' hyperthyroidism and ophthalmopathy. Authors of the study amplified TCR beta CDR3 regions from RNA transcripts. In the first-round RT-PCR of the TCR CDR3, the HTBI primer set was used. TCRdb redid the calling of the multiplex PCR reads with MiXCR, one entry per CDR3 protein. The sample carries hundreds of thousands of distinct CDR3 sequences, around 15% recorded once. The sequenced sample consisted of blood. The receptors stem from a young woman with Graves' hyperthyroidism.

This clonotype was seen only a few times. The chain's CDR3 is CASSGSVLEAFF. The CDR3 DNA reads TGTGCCAGCAGCGGGTCGGTCCTTGAAGCTTTCTTT. V usage is TRBV2 and J usage is TRBJ1-1; D is unresolved. Germline loops: CDR1 SNHLY, CDR2 FYNNEI. The V gene lost 6 bases and the J gene lost 7 bases, with 12 bases spanning the gap. CDR3 length: 12 residues.

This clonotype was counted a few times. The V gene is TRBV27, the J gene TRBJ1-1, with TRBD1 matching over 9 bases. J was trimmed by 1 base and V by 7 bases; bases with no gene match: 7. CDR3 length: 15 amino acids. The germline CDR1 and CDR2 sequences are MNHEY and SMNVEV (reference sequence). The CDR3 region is CASKVTGQGNTEAFF. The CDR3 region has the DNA TGTGCCAGCAAAGTGACGGGACAGGGGAACACTGAAGCTTTCTTT.

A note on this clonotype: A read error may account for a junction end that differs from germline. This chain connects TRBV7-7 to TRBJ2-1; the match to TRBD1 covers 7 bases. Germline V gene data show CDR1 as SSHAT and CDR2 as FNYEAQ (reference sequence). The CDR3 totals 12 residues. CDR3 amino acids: CASSPTGIEQFF. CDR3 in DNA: TGTGCTAGCAGCCCGACAGGGATTGAGCAGTTCTTC.

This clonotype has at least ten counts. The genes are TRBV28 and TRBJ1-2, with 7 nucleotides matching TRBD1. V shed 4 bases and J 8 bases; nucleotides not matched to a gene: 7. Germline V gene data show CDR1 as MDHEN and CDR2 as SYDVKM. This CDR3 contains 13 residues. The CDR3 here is CASSSQGRRGYTF. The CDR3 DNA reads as TGTGCCAGCAGTTCACAGGGGCGCCGGGGCTACACCTTC.

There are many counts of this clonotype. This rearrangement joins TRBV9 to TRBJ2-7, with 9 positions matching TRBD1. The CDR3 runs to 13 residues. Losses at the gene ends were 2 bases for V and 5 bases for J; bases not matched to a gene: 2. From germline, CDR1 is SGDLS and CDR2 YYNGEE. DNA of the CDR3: TGTGCCAGCAGCGTCGGGACAGGGAACGAGCAGTACTTC. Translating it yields CASSVGTGNEQYF.

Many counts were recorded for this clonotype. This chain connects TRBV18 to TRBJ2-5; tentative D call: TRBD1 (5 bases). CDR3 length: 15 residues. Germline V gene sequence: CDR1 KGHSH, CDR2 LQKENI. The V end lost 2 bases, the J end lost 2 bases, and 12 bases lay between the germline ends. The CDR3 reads CASSPLKAGQETQYF. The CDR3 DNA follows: TGTGCCAGCTCACCATTGAAAGCAGGGCAAGAGACCCAGTACTTC. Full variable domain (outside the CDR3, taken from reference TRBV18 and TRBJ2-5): NAGVMQNPRHLVRRRGQEARLRCSPMKGHSHVYWYRQLPEEGLKFMVYLQKENIIDESGMPKERFSAEFPKEGPSILRIQQVVRGDSAAYFCASSPLKAGQETQYFGPGTRLLVL.

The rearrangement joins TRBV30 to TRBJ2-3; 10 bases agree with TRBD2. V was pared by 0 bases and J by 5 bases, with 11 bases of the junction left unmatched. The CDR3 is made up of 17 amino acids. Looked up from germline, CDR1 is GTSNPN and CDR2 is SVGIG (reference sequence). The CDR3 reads CAWSVRGLAGVVDTQYF. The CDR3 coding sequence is TGTGCCTGGAGTGTACGAGGGCTAGCGGGAGTTGTAGATACGCAGTATTTT.

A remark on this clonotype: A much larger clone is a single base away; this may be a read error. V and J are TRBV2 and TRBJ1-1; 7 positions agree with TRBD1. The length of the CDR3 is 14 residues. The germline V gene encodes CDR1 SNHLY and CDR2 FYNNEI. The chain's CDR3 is CASRADRVPTEALF. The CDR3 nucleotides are TGTGCCAGCAGAGCCGACAGGGTTCCCACTGAAGCTCTCTTT.

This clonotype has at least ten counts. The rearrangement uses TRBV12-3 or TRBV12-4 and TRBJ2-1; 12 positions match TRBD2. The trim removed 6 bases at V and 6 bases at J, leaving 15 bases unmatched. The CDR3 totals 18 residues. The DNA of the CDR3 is TGTGCCAGCAGGCTTTCTAGCGGGAGGGCCGGTGAACGCAATGAGCAGTTCTTC. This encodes CASRLSSGRAGERNEQFF.

DNA of the CDR3: TGTGCCAGCAGAAACCCAGGGTGGCCCCAGCATTTT. This gives the protein CASRNPGWPQHF. The chain recombines TRBV27 with TRBJ1-5; a weak D match, TRBD1 (5 bases). Germline V CDR1 and CDR2: MNHEY, SMNVEV (reference sequence). CDR3 length equals 12 residues. Trimming stripped 6 bases from V and 9 bases from J, with 12 bases between.

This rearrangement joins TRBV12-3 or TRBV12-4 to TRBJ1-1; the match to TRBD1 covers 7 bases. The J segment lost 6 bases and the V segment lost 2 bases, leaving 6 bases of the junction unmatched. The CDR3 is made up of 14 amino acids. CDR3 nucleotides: TGTGCCAGCAGTTTACTAGGACAGGCCGCTGAAGCTTTCTTT. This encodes CASSLLGQAAEAFF.

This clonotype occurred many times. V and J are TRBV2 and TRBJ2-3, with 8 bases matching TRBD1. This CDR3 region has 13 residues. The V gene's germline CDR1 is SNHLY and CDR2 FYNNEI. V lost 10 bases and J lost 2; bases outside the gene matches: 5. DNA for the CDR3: TGTGCCAACTCGGGACAGGTCACAGATACGCAGTATTTT. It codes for CANSGQVTDTQYF.

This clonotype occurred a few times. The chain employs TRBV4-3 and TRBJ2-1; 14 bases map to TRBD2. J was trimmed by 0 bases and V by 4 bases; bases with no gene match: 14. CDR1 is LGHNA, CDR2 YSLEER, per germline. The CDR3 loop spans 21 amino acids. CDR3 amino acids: CASSPRRAGLAGVSSYNEQFF. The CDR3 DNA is TGCGCCAGCAGCCCCCGGCGTGCGGGACTAGCGGGAGTATCCTCCTACAATGAGCAGTTCTTC.

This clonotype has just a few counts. CDR3 coding DNA: TGCGCCAGCAGCTTGGAAGGGATCCGTACACCCCTCCACTTT. Protein product: CASSLEGIRTPLHF. This chain joins TRBV5-1 and TRBJ1-6, with D unresolved. Per germline, CDR1 SGHRS and CDR2 YFSETQ. The CDR3 totals 14 residues. The germline V and J ends were trimmed by 0 bases and 11 bases, with 12 bases remaining between them.

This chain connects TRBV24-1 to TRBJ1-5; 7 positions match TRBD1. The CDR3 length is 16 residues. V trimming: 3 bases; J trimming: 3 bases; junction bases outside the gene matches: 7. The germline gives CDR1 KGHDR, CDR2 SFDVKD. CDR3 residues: CATSDNRGAFNQPQHF. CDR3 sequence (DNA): TGTGCCACCAGTGATAACAGGGGTGCTTTCAATCAGCCCCAGCATTTT.

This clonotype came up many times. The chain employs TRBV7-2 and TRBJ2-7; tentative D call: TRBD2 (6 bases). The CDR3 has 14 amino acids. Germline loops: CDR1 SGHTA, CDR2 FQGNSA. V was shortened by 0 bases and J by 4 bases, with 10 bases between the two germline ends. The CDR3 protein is CASSLAREQYEQYF. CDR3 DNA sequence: TGTGCCAGCAGCTTAGCACGGGAGCAATACGAGCAGTACTTC.

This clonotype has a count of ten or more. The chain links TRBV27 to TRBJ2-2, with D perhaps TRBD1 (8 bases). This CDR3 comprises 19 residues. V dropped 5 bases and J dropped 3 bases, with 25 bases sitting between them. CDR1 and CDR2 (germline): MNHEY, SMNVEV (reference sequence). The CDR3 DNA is TGTGCCAGCAGTCCCACCCCTACTCACAGGGGGAGGGACACCGGGGAGCTGTTTTTT. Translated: CASSPTPTHRGRDTGELFF.

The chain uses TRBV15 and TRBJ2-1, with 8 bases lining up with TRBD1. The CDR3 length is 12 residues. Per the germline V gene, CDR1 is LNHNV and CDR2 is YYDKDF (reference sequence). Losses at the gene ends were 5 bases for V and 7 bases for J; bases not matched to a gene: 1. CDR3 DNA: TGTGCCACCAGCGACAGGGGTAATGAGCAGTTCTTC. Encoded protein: CATSDRGNEQFF.

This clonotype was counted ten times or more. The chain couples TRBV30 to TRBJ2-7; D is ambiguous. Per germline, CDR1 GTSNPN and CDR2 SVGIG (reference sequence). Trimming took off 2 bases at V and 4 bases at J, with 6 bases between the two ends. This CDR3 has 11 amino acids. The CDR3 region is CAWSRTYEQYF. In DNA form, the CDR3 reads TGTGCCTGGAGTAGGACGTACGAGCAGTACTTC.

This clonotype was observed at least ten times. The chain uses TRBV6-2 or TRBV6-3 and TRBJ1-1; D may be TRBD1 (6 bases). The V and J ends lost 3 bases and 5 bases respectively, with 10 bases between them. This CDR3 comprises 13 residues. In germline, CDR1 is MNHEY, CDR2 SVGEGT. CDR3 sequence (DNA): TGTGCCAGCAGTTATGGACAGCATACTGAAGCTTTCTTT. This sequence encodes CASSYGQHTEAFF.

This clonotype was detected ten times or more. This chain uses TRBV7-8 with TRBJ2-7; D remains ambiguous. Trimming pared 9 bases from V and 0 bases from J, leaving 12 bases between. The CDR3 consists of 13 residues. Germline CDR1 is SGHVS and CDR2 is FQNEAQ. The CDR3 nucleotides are TGTGCCAGTGTACACGTGAGCTCCTACGAGCAGTACTTC. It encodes CASVHVSSYEQYF. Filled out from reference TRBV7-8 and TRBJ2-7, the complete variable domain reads GAGVSQSPRYKVAKRGQDVALRCDPISGHVSLFWYQQALGQGPEFLTYFQNEAQLDKSGLPSDRFFAERPEGSVSTLKIQRTQQEDSAVYLCASVHVSSYEQYFGPGTRLTVT.